This entry concerns a single T cell receptor (beta chain). This entry belongs to a study of TIL therapy for anti-PD-1-resistant metastatic lung cancer. This was the immunoSEQ v3 assay. Libraries were sequenced to around 2 million read pairs (survey) or roughly 4.5-6 million (deep). Repertoires were generated with immunoSEQ multiplex PCR, while TCRdb's copy carries only in-frame clones and drops some. Among about 15,000 clones listed, 86% were seen once. The germline V and J ends were trimmed by 5 bases and 6 bases, with 14 bases remaining between them. Per the germline V gene, CDR1 is SGHVS and CDR2 is FQNEAQ. CDR3 length: 14 amino acids. Sample time point: pre-treatment sample, taken before nivolumab and TIL therapy. Stage 4 NSCLC adults joined between October 2017 and 2020.

The J gene is TRBJ2-1, the V gene TRBV7-8; D is unclear. This sequence was found in a person aged 30 to 80 with non-small cell lung cancer. The sequenced sample was blood, obtained at baseline. The chain's CDR3 is CASSPRTASNEQFF. The CDR3 region has the DNA TGTGCCAGCAGCCCACGGACGGCTAGCAATGAGCAGTTCTTC.